In this sample, the clone carrying this T cell receptor (beta chain) turned up once. This sample is part of a study of blood T cell repertoires in COVID-19. Whole-study context: Sites across the United States, Italy and Spain contributed samples from acute and convalescent COVID-19. T cells, B-cell-depleted T cells, or PBMCs supplied cDNA or gDNA.

The CDR3 is 15 amino acids. From germline, CDR1 is MGHRA and CDR2 YSYEKL. V trimming: 2 bases; J trimming: 7 bases; junction bases outside the gene matches: 7. In the source study's methods: By means of reference gene primer amplification, nucleated cell counts were estimated. The method was immunoSEQ multiplex PCR; TCRdb's version includes in-frame clones alone and lacks a portion of them. V, J and clone size were drawn from that table, and D and trimming were deduced from the DNA. Of tens of thousands of clones listed, 86% are singletons. Material: peripheral blood. This chain joins TRBV4-1 and TRBJ2-1; 8 bases align to TRBD1. The sequence derives from a man older than 75 with acute or convalescent COVID-19. The CDR3 region is CASSQNSGGRNEQFF. For the CDR3, the DNA is TGCGCCAGCAGCCAAAATTCAGGGGGCCGGAATGAGCAGTTCTTC.